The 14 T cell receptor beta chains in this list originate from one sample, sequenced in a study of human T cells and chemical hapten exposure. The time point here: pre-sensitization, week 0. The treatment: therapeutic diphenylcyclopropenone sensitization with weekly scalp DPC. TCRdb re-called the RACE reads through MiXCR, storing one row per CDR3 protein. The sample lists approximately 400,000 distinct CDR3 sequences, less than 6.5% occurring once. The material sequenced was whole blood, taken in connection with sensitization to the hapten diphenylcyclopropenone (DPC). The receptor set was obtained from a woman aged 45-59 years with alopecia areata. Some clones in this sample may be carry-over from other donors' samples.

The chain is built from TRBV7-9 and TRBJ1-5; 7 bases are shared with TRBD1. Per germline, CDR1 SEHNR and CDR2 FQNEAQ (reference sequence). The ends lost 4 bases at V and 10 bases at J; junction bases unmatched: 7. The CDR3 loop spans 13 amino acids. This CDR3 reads CASSYGRGQPQHF. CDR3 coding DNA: TGTGCCAGCAGCTATGGTAGGGGGCAACCCCAGCATTTT.

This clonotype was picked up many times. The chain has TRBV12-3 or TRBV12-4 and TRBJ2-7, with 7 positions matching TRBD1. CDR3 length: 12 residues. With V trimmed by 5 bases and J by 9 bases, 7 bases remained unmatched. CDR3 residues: CASSPGTAWQYF. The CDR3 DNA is TGTGCCAGCAGTCCAGGGACAGCCTGGCAGTACTTC.

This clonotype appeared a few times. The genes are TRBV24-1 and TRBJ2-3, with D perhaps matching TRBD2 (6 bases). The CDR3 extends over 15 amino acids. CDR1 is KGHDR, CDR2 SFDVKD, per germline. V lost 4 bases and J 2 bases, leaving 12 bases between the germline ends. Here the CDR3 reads CATSERRAPTDTQYF. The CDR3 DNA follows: TGTGCCACCAGTGAGAGGAGGGCCCCCACAGATACGCAGTATTTT.

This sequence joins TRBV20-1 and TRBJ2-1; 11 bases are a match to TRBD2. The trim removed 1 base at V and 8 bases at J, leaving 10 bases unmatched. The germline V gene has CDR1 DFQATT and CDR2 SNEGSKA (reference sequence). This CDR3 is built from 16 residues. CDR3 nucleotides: TGCAGTGCTAGAGTTCTAGCGGGGGGCACCCCGCATGAGCAGTTCTTC. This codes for CSARVLAGGTPHEQFF.

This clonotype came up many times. The CDR3 region is CASSLGGTPSRSYEQYF. CDR3 in DNA: TGCGCCAGCAGCCTGGGAGGGACGCCAAGTAGATCCTACGAGCAGTACTTC. The rearrangement joins TRBV5-1 to TRBJ2-7; TRBD2 agrees at 7 bases. The CDR3 is made up of 17 amino acids. Losses at the gene ends were 4 bases for V and 1 base for J; bases not matched to a gene: 14. Per the germline V gene, CDR1 is SGHRS and CDR2 is YFSETQ.

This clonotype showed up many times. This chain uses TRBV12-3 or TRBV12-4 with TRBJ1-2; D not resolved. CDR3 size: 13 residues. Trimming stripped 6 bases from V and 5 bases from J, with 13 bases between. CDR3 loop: CASRGPMSYGYTF. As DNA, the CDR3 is TGTGCCAGCAGAGGACCGATGTCGTATGGCTACACCTTC.

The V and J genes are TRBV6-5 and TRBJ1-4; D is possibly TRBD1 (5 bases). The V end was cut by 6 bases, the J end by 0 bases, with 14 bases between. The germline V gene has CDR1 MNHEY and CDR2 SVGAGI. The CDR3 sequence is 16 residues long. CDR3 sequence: CASSRAGGATNEKLFF. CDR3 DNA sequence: TGTGCCAGCAGCCGTGCGGGGGGTGCAACTAATGAAAAACTGTTTTTT.

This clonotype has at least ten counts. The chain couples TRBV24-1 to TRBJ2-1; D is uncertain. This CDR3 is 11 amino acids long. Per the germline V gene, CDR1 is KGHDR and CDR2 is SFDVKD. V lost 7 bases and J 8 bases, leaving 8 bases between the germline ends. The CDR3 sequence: CATSQLDEQFF. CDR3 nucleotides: TGTGCCACCAGCCAGCTTGATGAGCAGTTCTTC.

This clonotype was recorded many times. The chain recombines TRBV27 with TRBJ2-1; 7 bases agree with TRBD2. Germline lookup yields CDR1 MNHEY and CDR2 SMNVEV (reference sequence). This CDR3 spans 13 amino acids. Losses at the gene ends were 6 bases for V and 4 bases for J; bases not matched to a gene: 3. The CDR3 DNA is TGTGCCAGCAGACTAGCGAGTTACAATGAGCAGTTCTTC. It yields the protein CASRLASYNEQFF.

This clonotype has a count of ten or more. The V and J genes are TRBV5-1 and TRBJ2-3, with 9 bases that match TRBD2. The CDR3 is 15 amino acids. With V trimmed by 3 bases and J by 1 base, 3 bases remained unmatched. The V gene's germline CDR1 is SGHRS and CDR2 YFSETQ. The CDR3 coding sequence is TGCGCCAGCAGCTCTAGCGGGGCTCGCACAGATACGCAGTATTTT. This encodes CASSSSGARTDTQYF.

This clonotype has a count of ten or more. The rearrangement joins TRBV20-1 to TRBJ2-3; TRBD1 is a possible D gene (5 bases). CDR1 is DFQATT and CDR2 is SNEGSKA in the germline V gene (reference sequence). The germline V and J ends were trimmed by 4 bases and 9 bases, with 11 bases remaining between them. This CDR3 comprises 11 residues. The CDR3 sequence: CSATSSGTQYF. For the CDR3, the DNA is TGCAGTGCTACCTCCTCAGGGACGCAGTATTTT.

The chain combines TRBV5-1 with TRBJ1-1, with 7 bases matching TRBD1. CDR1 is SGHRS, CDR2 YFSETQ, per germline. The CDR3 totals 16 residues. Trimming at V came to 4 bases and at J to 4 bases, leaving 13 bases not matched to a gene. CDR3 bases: TGCGCCAGCAGCACGACAGGGAAATGGGGAAGCACTGAAGCTTTCTTT. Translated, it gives CASSTTGKWGSTEAFF.

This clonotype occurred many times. The CDR3 protein is CAIQPGLSTGELFF. DNA of the CDR3: TGTGCCATACAGCCGGGACTAAGTACCGGGGAGCTGTTTTTT. The chain recombines TRBV7-7 with TRBJ2-2; 7 positions match TRBD2. V was clipped by 10 bases and J by 5 bases; unmatched bases: 10. Germline V gives CDR1 SSHAT, CDR2 FNYEAQ (reference sequence). CDR3 length: 14 residues.

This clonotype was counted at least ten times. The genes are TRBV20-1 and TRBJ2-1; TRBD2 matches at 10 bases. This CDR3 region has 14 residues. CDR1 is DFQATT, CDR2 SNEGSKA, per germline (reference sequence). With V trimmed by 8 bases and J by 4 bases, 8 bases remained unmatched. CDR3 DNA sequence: TGCAGTATTCATAGCGGGGGGTTGTACAATGAGCAGTTCTTC. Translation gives CSIHSGGLYNEQFF.